Detailed here is one T cell receptor beta chain. The junction departs from germline at one end; a sequencing error may be responsible. Replicate sorted-subset PCRs were loaded with around 210 ng DNA, approximately 31,000 T cell genomes. This table comes from immunoSEQ multiplex PCR, and its TCRdb copy is limited to in-frame clones, with some not included. The sample comprises 2 million to 2.5 million clones, 95% of which are singletons, and roughly 0.13% rests with the top ten. The data stem from a study of shared clonotypes between healthy human individuals. The CDR3 totals 17 residues. Germline values: CDR1 SSHAT, CDR2 FNYEAQ (reference sequence).

This receptor was obtained from a man between 18 and 29 years old in good health. The V call is TRBV7-7, the J call TRBJ2-1; the D gene could be TRBD1 or TRBD2 (5 bases each). Sequenced: naive CD4+ T cells sorted from blood. The subset denotes: CD45RA+ positively selected. The CDR3 nucleotides read TGTGCTAGCAGCTGGTTACTAGGGGATTCCCCATACAATGAGCAGTTCTTC. The encoded protein is CASSWLLGDSPYNEQFF.